One T cell receptor beta chain is described in this entry. Its specific antigen is unknown. There are no base qualities to consult, and no much larger clone falls within one base. The CDR3 runs 14 amino acids, cysteine and phenylalanine included. The sequence is cut down to CDR3 DNA, 42 bases in frame from base 1. V is cut by 3 bases and J by 4 bases, and the space between the germline ends is 12 bases. According to the germline V gene (reference sequence), CDR1 reads LNHDA and CDR2 reads SQIVND. The entry originates in a study of shared clonotypes between healthy human individuals (TCRdb year 2020). Regarding the research as a whole: Three men and a couple of women, aged 18 to 49 years, made up the cohort. The study deeply sequenced blood TCR repertoires of five healthy adults to estimate repertoire size and the extent of clonotype sharing between individuals. To increase sequencing depth and limit assay-specific biases, TCR repertoire library preparation and sequencing were carried out by different laboratories using diverse techniques. Each donor's leukapheresis produced roughly between roughly 0.94 and 9.5 billion PBMCs. For each donor, CD4 naive and CD4 memory were each given three plates, CD8 naive was given two plates, and CD8 memory was given one plate.

The donors were healthy, HIV-negative adults who had no recently reported acute infections or vaccinations. Only Caucasian adults living in Nashville, Tennessee, USA were represented among the donors. CD4+ T cells were enriched by magnetic negative selection, after which naive cells were positively selected on CD45RA and the negative fraction was taken as the memory subset. Blood was obtained by leukapheresis, after which PBMCs were separated by Ficoll-Histopaque density gradient centrifugation and cryopreserved in liquid nitrogen vapor phase. Analytical flow cytometry was used to check the purity and quantity of every magnetically sorted T cell population. Genomic DNA was isolated from each sorted fraction and quantified by UV absorbance on a Nanodrop 2000c. The paper as a whole reports these results and caveats: The small number of donors limited the genetic and exposure-history diversity represented. Compared with non-shared clonotypes, clonotypes shared by all four sorted-subset donors had higher generation probabilities. Sharing across four donors was observed for about 5% of naive CD4, around 3.5% of naive CD8, around 2.5% of memory CD4, and around 0.44% of memory CD8 clonotypes. Naive subsets generally had larger estimated clonotype richness than memory subsets did. Rarefaction of sorted-subset datasets indicated incomplete sequencing despite the large sequencing depth. Sampling was restricted to blood, and TCR repertoires in tissues likely differ from the TCR repertoires found in blood. Based on pairwise subsampling, the degree of clonotype sharing among donors was expected to be affected by sequencing depth.

Using the deep immunoSEQ assay, TCR CDR3 regions were amplified from genomic DNA by multiplex PCR. Extracted genomic DNA from each cell subset was distributed evenly across all wells of several immunoSEQ 96-well plates, and each plate was treated as a replicate. For sorted subsets, each replicate PCR was loaded with 200 ng genomic DNA, equivalent to roughly 30,000 T cell genomes. Purified libraries were quantified with a Qubit 3.0 fluorometer, sized on a Bioanalyzer 2100, and re-quantified with the KAPA Library Quantification kit. Each immunoSEQ 96-well plate was sequenced on its own single-read 150-cycle Illumina NextSeq 550 flow cell. For the original study's pipeline: The immunoSEQ output contained only junctional sequences without quality scores, so filtering could not match that applied to full-length reads. Sequences were annotated with PyIR, a Python wrapper for IgBLAST v1.9, and V/J genes and CDR3 were assigned using IMGT germline references. Reads with weak V/J assignments (E-value above 1e-6), missing CDR3, stop codons, out-of-frame junctions, or ambiguous translated residues were removed. V3J clonotypes were defined by identical inferred V gene, J gene, and CDR3 amino acid sequence. Percentage overlap between repertoires was calculated by dividing the number of shared unique clonotypes by the size of the smaller repertoire. Richness of each repertoire was evaluated using RTK rarefaction, the Chao1 estimator, and Recon v2.1 estimates of unobserved clonotypes. OLGA was used to compute generation probabilities for all TCRbeta clonotypes that the gDNA method yielded from a handful of donors. TCRdb limited this immuneACCESS table to in-frame rearrangements with V and J called. A share of clones is missing; checked studies link under half to unresolved V genes, and the rest is unexplained. From that table come the V and J calls and clone size; the DNA was used to work out D and trimming. For this sample there are some 2.3 million clones; more than 85% appear just once. About 0.37% of the sample belongs to the ten largest clones.

Material for sequencing was naive CD4+ T cells from PBMCs. The sample's cell subset or site label is to be understood as: CD45RA+ positively selected. This clonotype was sampled from a man younger than 35 in good health. Some clones in this sample may be carry-over from other donors' samples. This receptor chain uses TRBV19 and TRBJ1-2; no D gene can be assigned with confidence. The CDR3 protein: CASSIGQGPYGYTF. The DNA is TGTGCCAGTAGTATCGGGCAAGGACCCTATGGCTACACCTTC.